There are many counts of the clone carrying this T cell receptor (beta chain). Its antigen is not identified. This entry is derived from a study of beta chain features in type 1 diabetes. The investigators reverse transcribed all of the isolated RNA, so they sequenced expressed TCRB transcripts. Sequencing used immunoSEQ multiplex PCR; TCRdb keeps in-frame clones, though not all of them. There are 150,000 to 190,000 clones in the sample; less than 9.5% occur only once, and nearly 0.65% lies in the top ten. Using CD45RO/CCR7/CD25/CD127/CD95/CD27, CD4+ naive, central memory, regulatory and stem cell-like memory cells were sorted. The study, taken as a whole, reports: PCR, the amplification step, might favor shorter templates, equally in patients and controls. Naive, central memory and Treg TCRB repertoires appeared more alike in patients than in healthy donors.

Sequenced sample: central memory CD4+ T cells from blood. The sequence came from a man aged 18 to 35 in good health.

The CDR3, as DNA: TGTGCCAGCACCCTCGGATTGCAGGAGGCCTACGAGCAGTACTTC. Protein sequence: CASTLGLQEAYEQYF. V gene TRBV28 combines with J gene TRBJ2-7, with a weak D call TRBD2 (5 bases). Looked up from germline, CDR1 is MDHEN and CDR2 is SYDVKM. The CDR3 is 15 amino acids. Trimming took off 7 bases at V and 2 bases at J, with 18 bases between the two ends.